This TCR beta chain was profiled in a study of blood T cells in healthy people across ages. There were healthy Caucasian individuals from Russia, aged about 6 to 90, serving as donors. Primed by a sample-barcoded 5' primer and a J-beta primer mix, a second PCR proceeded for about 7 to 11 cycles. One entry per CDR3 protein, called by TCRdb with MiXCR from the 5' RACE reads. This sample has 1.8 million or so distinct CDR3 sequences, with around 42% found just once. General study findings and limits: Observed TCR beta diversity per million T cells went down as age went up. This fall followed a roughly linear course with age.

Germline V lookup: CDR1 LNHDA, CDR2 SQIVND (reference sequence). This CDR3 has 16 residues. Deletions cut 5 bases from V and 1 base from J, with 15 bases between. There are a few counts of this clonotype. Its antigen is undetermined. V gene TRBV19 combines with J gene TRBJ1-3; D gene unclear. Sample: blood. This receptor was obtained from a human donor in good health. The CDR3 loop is CASSPGLKWSGNTIYF. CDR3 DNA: TGTGCCAGTAGTCCCGGACTGAAGTGGTCTGGAAACACCATATATTTT.